These 8 T cell receptor beta chains originate from one sample sequenced in a study of blood T cell repertoires in COVID-19. Data came from immunoSEQ multiplex PCR; TCRdb stores just in-frame clones and leaves some out. Of about 220,000 clones listed, 88% are singletons. Sequencing was done on a sample of PBMCs or T cells enriched from blood (not recorded which). Receptors were obtained from a woman in her 30s who had recovered from COVID-19.

The V and J genes are TRBV5-6 and TRBJ2-2, with 12 bases identical to TRBD1. V shed 2 bases, J shed 5 bases, and the junction held 13 bases outside the gene matches. CDR1 and CDR2 (germline): SGHDT, YYEEEE. CDR3 size: 19 residues. The CDR3 coding sequence is TGTGCCAGCAGCTTTGACTACCCGGGACAGGGGGCAATGACCGGGGAGCTGTTTTTT. Residues: CASSFDYPGQGAMTGELFF.

The chain employs TRBV5-6 and TRBJ1-5; 7 bases are a match to TRBD1. The CDR3 contains 16 residues. Germline CDR1 and CDR2: SGHDT and YYEEEE. The V and J ends lost 4 bases and 2 bases, in that order; junction bases with no gene match: 9. CDR3 DNA: TGTGCCAGCAGCCTCGGGGCCACAGGGGGCAATCAGCCCCAGCATTTT. Translating gives CASSLGATGGNQPQHF.

The V gene is TRBV10-3, the J gene TRBJ2-1; TRBD2 matches 11 bases. This CDR3 region has 16 residues. J lost 4 bases, V lost 0 bases, and 2 bases had no gene match. CDR1 and CDR2 from the germline V gene are ENHRY and SYGVKD. The CDR3 reads CAISESGTSGYNEQFF. The CDR3 nucleotides are TGTGCCATCAGTGAGTCCGGGACTAGCGGATACAATGAGCAGTTCTTC.

The chain joins TRBV27 to TRBJ1-2; D possibly corresponds to TRBD1 (5 bases). The germline V gene encodes CDR1 MNHEY and CDR2 SMNVEV (reference sequence). The ends were cut back, 4 bases at V and 3 bases at J, with 12 bases in the middle. CDR3 length: 14 residues. The CDR3, as DNA: TGTGCCAGCAGTTCAGGGAAGGCGGACTATGGCTACACCTTC. Translated, it gives CASSSGKADYGYTF.

V is TRBV19 and J is TRBJ2-1, with 15 bases that match TRBD2. The CDR3 spans 22 residues. Trimming removed 6 bases from V and 0 bases from J; junction bases left unmatched: 18. Per the germline V gene, CDR1 is LNHDA and CDR2 is SQIVND (reference sequence). CDR3 bases: TGTGCCAGTAGCCCCAAAAGATTCACCGGGACTAGCGGGGGGAGCTCCTACAATGAGCAGTTCTTC. Translation: CASSPKRFTGTSGGSSYNEQFF.

The rearrangement uses TRBV12-3 or TRBV12-4 and TRBJ1-5, with D unclear. V was pared by 5 bases and J by 5 bases, with 7 bases between. The CDR3 sequence is 12 residues long. The CDR3, as DNA: TGTGCCAGCAGTGATCTATATCAGCCCCAGCATTTT. This codes for CASSDLYQPQHF.

The V gene is TRBV29-1, the J gene TRBJ2-5; TRBD2 matches 10 bases. This CDR3 is built from 14 residues. V lost 1 base and J lost 5; bases outside the gene matches: 4. The germline V gene has CDR1 SQVTM and CDR2 ANQGSEA. In DNA, the CDR3 is TGCAGCGTTGAAGGGCTAGCGGGAGTGGAGACCCAGTACTTC. It is translated as CSVEGLAGVETQYF.

The V gene is TRBV6-4, the J gene TRBJ2-3; 14 bases align to TRBD2. Germline CDR1 reads MRHNA; CDR2 reads SNTAGT. This CDR3 is built from 16 residues. With V trimmed by 6 bases and J by 0 bases, 2 bases remained unmatched. In DNA form, the CDR3 reads TGTGCCAGCAGCGGGACTAGCGGGGGTAGCACAGATACGCAGTATTTT. It translates to CASSGTSGGSTDTQYF.